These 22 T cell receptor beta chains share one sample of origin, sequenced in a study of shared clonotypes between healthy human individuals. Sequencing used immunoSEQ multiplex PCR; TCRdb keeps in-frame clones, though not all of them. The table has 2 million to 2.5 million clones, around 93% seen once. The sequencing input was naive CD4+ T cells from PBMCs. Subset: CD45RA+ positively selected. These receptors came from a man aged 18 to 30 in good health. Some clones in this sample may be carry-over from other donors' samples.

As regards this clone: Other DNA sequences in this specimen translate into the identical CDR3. The DNA of the CDR3 is TGTGCCAGCAGTTACCAGGGGAACCAGCCCCAGCATTTT. Protein product: CASSYQGNQPQHF. The V and J genes are TRBV6-5 and TRBJ1-5; maybe TRBD1 (6 bases). CDR1 and CDR2 from the germline V gene are MNHEY and SVGAGI. CDR3 length equals 13 residues. V dropped 2 bases and J dropped 7 bases, with 9 bases sitting between them.

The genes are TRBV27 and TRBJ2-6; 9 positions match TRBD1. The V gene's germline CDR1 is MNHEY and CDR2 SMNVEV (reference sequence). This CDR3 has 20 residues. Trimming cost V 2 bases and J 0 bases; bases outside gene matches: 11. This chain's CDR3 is CASSLRGQGLGVSGANVLTF. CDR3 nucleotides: TGTGCCAGCAGTTTAAGAGGACAGGGGTTAGGGGTCTCTGGGGCCAACGTCCTGACTTTC.

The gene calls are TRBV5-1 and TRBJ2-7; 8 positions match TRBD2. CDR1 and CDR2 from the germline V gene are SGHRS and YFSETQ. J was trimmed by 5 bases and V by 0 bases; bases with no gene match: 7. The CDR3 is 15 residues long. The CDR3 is CASSLEGSGADEQYF. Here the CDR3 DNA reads TGCGCCAGCAGCTTGGAGGGTAGCGGGGCAGACGAGCAGTACTTC.

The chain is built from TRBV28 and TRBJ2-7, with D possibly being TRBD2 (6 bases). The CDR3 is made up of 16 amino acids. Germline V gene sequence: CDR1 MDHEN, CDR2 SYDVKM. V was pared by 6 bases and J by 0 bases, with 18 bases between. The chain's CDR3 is CASSPGEVSSSYEQYF. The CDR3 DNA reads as TGTGCCAGCAGCCCGGGGGAGGTGTCGAGCTCCTACGAGCAGTACTTC.

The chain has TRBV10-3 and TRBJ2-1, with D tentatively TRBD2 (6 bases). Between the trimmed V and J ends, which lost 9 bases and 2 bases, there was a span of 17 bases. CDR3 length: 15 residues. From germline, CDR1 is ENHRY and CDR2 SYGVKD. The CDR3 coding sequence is TGTGCCATAGATAGGGGAGGCAAAACCTACAATGAGCAGTTCTTC. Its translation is CAIDRGGKTYNEQFF.

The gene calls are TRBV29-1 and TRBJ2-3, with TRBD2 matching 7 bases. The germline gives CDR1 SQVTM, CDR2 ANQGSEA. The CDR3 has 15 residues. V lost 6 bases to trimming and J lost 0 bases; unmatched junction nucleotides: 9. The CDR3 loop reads CSVGGVVPSTDTQYF. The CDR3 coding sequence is TGCAGCGTGGGGGGGGTGGTACCTAGCACAGATACGCAGTATTTT.

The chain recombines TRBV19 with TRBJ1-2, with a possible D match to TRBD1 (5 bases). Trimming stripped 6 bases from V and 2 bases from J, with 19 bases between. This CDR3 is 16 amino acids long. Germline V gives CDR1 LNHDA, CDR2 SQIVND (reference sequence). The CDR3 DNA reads TGTGCCAGTAGCCTAGCCTTTCCCCGGGACAACTATGGCTACACCTTC. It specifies CASSLAFPRDNYGYTF.

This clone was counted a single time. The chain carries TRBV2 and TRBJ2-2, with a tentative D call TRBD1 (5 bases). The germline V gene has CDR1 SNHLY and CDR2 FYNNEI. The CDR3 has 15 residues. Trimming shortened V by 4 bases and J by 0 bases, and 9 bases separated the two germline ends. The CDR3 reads CASSAQGSNTGELFF. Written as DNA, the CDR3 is TGTGCCAGCAGTGCCCAGGGCTCGAACACCGGGGAGCTGTTTTTT.

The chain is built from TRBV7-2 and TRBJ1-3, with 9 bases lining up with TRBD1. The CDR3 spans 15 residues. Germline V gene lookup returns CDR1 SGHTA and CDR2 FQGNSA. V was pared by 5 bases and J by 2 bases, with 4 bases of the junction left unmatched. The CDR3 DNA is TGTGCCAGCAGCACCAGACAGGGGGCTGGAAACACCATATATTTT. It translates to CASSTRQGAGNTIYF.

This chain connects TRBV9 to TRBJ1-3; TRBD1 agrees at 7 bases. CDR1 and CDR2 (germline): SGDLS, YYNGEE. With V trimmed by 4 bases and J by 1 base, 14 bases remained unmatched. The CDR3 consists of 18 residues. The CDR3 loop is CASSSGQVQGSSGNTIYF. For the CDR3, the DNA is TGTGCCAGCAGCTCCGGACAGGTTCAAGGTTCATCTGGAAACACCATATATTTT.

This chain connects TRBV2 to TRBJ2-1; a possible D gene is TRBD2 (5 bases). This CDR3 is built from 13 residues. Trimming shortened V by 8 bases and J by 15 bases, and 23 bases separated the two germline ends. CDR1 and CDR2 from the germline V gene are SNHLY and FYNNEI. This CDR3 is CASWLRGHYRRFF. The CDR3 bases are TGTGCCAGCTGGTTACGCGGGCATTATCGACGGTTCTTC.

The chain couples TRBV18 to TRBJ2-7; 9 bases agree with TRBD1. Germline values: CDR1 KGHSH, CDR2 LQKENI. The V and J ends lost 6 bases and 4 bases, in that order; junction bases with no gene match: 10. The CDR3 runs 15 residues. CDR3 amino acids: CASSRGQGPFYEQYF. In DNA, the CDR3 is TGTGCCAGCTCCCGCGGACAGGGGCCTTTTTACGAGCAGTACTTC.

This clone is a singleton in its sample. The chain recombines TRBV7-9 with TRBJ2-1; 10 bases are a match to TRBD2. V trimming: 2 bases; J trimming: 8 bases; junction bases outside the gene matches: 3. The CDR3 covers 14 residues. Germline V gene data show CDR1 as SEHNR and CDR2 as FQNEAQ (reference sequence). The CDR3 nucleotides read TGTGCCAGCAGCTTACTAGCGGGAGTTTATGAGCAGTTCTTC. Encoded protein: CASSLLAGVYEQFF.

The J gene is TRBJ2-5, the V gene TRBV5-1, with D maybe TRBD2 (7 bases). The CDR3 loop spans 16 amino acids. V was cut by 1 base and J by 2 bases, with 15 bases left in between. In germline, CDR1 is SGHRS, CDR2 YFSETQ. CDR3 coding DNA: TGCGCCAGCAGCTTGCGTACTAGGGGGGGGCAAGAGACCCAGTACTTC. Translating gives CASSLRTRGGQETQYF.

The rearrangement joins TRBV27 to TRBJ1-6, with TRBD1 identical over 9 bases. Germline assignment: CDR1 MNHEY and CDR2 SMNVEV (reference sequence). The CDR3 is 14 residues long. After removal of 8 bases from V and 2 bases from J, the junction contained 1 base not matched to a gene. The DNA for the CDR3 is TGTGCCAGCGGGACAGGGACCTATAATTCACCCCTCCACTTT. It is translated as CASGTGTYNSPLHF.

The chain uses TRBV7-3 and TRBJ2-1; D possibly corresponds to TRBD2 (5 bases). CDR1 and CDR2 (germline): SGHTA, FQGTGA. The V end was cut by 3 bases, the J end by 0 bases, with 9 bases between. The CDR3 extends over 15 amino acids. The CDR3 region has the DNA TGTGCCAGCAGCTTTGGCGGGCCCTCCTACAATGAGCAGTTCTTC. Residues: CASSFGGPSYNEQFF.

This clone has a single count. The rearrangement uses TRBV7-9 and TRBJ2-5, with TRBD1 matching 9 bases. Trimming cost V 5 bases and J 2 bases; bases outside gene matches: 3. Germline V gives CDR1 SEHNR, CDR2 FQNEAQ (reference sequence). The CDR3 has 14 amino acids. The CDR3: CASSRGTGQETQYF. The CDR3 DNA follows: TGTGCCAGCAGCAGAGGGACAGGGCAAGAGACCCAGTACTTC.

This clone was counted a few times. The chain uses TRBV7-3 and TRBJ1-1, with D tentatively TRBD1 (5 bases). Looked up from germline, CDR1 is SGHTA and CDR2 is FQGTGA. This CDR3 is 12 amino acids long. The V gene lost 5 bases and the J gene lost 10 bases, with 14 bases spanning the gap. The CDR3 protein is CASSPPGGGAFF. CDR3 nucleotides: TGTGCCAGCAGCCCCCCTGGTGGGGGAGCTTTCTTT.

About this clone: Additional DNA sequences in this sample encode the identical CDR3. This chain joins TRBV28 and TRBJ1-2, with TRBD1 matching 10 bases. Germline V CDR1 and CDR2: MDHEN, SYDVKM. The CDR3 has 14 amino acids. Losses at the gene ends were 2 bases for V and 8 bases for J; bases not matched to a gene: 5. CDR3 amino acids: CASSLRQGAGGYTF. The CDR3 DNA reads TGTGCCAGCAGTTTAAGACAGGGGGCGGGCGGCTACACCTTC.

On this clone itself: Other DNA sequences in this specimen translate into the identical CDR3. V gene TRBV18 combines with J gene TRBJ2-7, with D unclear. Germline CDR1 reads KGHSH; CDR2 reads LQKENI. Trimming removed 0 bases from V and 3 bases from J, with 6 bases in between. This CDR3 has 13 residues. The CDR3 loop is CASSPPGGYEQYF. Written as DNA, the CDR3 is TGTGCCAGCTCACCACCAGGCGGCTACGAGCAGTACTTC.

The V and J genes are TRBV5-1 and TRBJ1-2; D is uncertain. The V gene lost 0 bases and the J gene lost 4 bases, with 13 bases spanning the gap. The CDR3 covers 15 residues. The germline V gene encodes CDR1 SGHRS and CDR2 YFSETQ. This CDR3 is CASSLVPPESYGYTF. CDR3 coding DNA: TGCGCCAGCAGCTTGGTTCCCCCGGAGAGCTATGGCTACACCTTC.

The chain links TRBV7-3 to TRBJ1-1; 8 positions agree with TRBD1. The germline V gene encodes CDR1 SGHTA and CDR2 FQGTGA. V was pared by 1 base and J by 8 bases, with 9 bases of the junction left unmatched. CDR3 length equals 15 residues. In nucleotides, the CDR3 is TGTGCCAGCAGCTTAAACAGGCCAGGGGGCGAGGAAGCTTTCTTT. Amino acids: CASSLNRPGGEEAFF.